This TCR beta chain comes out of a study of cytomegalovirus exposure and HLA in healthy donors. The table came from immunoSEQ multiplex PCR; TCRdb's copy has only in-frame clones and leaves some out. The profile shows about 90,000 clones, approximately 84% of them singletons. CDR1 SEHNR and CDR2 FQNEAQ come from the germline V gene (reference sequence). The ends were cut back, 2 bases at V and 4 bases at J, with 8 bases in the middle. This CDR3 has 13 residues. J is TRBJ1-2 and V is TRBV7-9; TRBD1 might be the D (5 bases). This receptor was taken from a young woman in good health and CMV-seropositive. Sequencing was carried out using PBMCs. CDR3 amino acids: CASSLQGIYGYTF. CDR3 sequence (DNA): TGTGCCAGCAGCTTACAGGGAATCTATGGCTACACCTTC.